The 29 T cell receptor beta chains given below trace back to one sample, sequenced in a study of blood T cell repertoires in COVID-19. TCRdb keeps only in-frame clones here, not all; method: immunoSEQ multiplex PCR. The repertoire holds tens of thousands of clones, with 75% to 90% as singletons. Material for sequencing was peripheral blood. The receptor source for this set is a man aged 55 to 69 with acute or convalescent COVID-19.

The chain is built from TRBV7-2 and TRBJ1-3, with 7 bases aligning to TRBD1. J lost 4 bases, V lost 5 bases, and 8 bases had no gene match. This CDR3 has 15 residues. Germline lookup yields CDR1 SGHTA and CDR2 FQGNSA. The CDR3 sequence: CASSTGTAGGNTIYF. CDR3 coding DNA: TGTGCCAGCAGCACAGGGACAGCTGGGGGAAACACCATATATTTT.

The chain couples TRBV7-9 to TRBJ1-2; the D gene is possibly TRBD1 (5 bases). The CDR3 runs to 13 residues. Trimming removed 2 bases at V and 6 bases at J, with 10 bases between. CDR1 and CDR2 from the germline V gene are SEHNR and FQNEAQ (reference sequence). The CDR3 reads CASSLRGSDGYTF. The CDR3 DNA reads TGTGCCAGCAGCTTAAGGGGTTCGGATGGCTACACCTTC.

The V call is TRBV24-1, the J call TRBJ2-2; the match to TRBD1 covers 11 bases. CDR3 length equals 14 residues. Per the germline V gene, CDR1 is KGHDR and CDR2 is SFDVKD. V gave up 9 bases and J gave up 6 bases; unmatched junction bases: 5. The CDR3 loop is CATRGTGGPGELFF. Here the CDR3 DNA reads TGTGCCACCCGTGGGACAGGGGGGCCCGGGGAGCTGTTTTTT.

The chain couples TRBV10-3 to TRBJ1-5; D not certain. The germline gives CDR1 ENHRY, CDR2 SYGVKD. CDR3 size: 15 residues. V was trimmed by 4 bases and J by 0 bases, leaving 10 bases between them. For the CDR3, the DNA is TGTGCCATCAGTGTAGACGGACTTAGCAATCAGCCCCAGCATTTT. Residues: CAISVDGLSNQPQHF.

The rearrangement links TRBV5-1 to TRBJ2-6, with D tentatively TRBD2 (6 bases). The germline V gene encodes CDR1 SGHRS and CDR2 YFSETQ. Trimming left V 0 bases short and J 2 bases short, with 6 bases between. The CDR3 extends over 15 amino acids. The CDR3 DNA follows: TGCGCCAGCAGCTTGGCGGGGGCTGGGGCCAACGTCCTGACTTTC. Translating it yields CASSLAGAGANVLTF.

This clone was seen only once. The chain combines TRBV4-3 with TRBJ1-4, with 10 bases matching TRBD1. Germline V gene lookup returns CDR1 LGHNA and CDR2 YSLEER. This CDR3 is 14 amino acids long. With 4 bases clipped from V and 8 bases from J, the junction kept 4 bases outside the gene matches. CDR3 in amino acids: CASSLGTGDEKLFF. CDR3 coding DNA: TGCGCCAGCAGCCTCGGGACAGGGGACGAAAAACTGTTTTTT.

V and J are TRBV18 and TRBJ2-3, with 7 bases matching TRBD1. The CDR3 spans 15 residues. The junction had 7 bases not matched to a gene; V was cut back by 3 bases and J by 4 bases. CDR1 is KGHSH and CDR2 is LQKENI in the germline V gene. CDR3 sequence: CASSPKGGQSDTQYF. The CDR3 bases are TGTGCCAGCTCACCTAAAGGGGGACAGTCAGATACGCAGTATTTT.

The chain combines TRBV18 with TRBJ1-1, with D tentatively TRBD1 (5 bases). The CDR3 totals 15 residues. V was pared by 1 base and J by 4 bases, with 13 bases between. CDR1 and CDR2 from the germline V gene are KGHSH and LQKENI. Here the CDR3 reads CASSPQKLRGTEAFF. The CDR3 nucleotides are TGTGCCAGCTCACCACAGAAATTAAGGGGCACTGAAGCTTTCTTT.

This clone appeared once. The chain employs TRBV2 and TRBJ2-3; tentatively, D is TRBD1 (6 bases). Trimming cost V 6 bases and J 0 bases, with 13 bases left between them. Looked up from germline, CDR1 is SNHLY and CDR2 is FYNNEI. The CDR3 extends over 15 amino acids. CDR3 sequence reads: CASREGVRSTDTQYF. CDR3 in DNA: TGTGCCAGCAGAGAGGGGGTCCGGAGCACAGATACGCAGTATTTT.

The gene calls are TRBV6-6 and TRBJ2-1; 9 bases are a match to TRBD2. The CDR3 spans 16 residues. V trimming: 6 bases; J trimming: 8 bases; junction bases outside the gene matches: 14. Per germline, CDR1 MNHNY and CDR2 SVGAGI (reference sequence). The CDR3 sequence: CASRPIGAGGPYEQFF. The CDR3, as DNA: TGTGCCAGCAGACCCATCGGAGCGGGAGGACCCTATGAGCAGTTCTTC.

CDR3 residues: CASSAGQGVANYGYTF. CDR3 DNA: TGTGCCAGCAGTGCGGGACAGGGTGTAGCTAACTATGGCTACACCTTC. The V call is TRBV6-2 or TRBV6-3, the J call TRBJ1-2, with 9 nucleotides matching TRBD1. Per germline, CDR1 MNHEY and CDR2 SVGEGT. CDR3 length: 16 amino acids. The trim removed 5 bases at V and 0 bases at J, leaving 7 bases unmatched.

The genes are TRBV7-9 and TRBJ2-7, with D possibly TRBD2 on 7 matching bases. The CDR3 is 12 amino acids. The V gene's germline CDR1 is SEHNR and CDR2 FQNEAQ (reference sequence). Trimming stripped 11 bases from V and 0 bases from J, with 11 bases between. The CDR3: CAWGGPSYEQYF. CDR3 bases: TGTGCCTGGGGGGGGCCCTCCTACGAGCAGTACTTC. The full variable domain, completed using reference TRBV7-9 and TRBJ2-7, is DTGVSQNPRHKITKRGQNVTFRCDPISEHNRLYWYRQTLGQGPEFLTYFQNEAQLEKSRLLSDRFSAERPKGSFSTLEIQRTEQGDSAMYLCAWGGPSYEQYFGPGTRLTVT.

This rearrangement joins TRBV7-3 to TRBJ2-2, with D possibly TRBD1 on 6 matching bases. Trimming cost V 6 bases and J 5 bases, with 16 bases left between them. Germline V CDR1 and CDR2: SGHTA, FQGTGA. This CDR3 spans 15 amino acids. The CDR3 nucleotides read TGTGCCAGCAGTCCGCAGGGGTCCACAACCGGGGAGCTGTTTTTT. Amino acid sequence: CASSPQGSTTGELFF.

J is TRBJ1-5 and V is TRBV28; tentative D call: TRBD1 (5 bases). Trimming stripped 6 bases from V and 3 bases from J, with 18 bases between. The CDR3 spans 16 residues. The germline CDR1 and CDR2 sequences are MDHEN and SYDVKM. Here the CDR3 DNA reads TGTGCCAGCAGCCCTGGGAGGAGGGGATCCAATCAGCCCCAGCATTTT. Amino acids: CASSPGRRGSNQPQHF. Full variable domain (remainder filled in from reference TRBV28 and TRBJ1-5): DVKVTQSSRYLVKRTGEKVFLECVQDMDHENMFWYRQDPGLGLRLIYFSYDVKMKEKGDIPEGYSVSREKKERFSLILESASTNQTSMYLCASSPGRRGSNQPQHFGDGTRLSIL.

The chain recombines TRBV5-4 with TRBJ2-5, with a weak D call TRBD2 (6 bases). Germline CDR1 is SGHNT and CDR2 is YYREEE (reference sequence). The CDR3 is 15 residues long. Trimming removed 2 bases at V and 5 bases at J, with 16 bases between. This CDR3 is CASSLPGLRQETQYF. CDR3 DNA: TGTGCCAGCAGCTTACCGGGACTCCGGCAGGAGACCCAGTACTTC.

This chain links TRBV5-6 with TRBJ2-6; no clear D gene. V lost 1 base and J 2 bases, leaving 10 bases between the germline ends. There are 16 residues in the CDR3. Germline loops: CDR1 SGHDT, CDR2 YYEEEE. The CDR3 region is CASSLPGSPGANVLTF. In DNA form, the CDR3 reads TGTGCCAGCAGCTTGCCGGGTTCGCCTGGGGCCAACGTCCTGACTTTC.

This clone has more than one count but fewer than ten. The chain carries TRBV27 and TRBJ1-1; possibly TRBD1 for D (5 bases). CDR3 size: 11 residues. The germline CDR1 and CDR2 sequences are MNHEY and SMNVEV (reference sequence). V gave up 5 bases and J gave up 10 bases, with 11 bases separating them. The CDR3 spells CASSGRRGAFF. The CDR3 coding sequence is TGTGCCAGCAGTGGCCGAAGGGGAGCTTTCTTT.

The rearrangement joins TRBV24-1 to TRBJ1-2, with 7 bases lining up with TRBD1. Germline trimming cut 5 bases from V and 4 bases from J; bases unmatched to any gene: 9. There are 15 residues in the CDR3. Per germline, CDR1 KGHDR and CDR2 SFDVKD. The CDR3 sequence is CATSASRGAIYGYTF. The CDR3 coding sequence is TGTGCCACCAGTGCTTCCAGGGGGGCTATCTATGGCTACACCTTC.

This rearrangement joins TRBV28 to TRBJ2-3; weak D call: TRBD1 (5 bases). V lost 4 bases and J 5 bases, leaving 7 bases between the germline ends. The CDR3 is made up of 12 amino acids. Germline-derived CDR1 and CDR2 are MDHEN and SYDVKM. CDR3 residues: CASSWGGDTQYF. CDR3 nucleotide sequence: TGTGCCAGCAGTTGGGGCGGAGATACGCAGTATTTT.

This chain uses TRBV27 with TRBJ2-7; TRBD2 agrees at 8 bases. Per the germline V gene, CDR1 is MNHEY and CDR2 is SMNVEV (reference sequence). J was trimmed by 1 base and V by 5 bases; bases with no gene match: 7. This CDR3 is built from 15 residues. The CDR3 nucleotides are TGTGCCAGCAGTACTAGAGCGGGAGTATCCTACGAGCAGTACTTC. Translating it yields CASSTRAGVSYEQYF.

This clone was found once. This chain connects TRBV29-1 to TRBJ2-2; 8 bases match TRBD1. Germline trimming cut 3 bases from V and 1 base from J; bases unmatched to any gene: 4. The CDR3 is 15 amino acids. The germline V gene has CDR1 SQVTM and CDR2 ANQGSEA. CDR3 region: CSVDSGTGNTGELFF. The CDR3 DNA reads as TGCAGCGTTGACTCAGGGACAGGGAACACCGGGGAGCTGTTTTTT.

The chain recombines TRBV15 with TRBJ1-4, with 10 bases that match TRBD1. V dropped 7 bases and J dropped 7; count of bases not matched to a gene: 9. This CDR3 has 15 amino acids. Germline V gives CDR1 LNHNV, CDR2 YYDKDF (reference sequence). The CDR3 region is CATMKRGQGSEKLFF. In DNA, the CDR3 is TGTGCCACCATGAAGCGGGGACAGGGGAGTGAAAAACTGTTTTTT. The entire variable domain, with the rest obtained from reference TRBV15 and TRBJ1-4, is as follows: DAMVIQNPRYQVTQFGKPVTLSCSQTLNHNVMYWYQQKSSQAPKLLFHYYDKDFNNEADTPDNFQSRRPNTSFCFLDIRSPGLGDTAMYLCATMKRGQGSEKLFFGSGTQLSVL.

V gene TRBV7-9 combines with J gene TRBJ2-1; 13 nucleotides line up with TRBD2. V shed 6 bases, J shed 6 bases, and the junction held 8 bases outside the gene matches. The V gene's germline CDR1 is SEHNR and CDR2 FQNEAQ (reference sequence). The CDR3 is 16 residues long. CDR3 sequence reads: CASRSLAGGLFNEQFF. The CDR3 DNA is TGTGCCAGCAGATCACTAGCGGGGGGGCTTTTCAATGAGCAGTTCTTC.

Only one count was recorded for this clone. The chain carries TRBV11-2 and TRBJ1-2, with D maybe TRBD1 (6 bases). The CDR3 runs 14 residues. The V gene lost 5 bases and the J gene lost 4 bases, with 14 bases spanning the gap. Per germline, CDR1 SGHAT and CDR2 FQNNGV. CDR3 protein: CASSPPDRIYGYTF. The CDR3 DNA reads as TGTGCCAGCAGCCCTCCCGACAGGATCTATGGCTACACCTTC.

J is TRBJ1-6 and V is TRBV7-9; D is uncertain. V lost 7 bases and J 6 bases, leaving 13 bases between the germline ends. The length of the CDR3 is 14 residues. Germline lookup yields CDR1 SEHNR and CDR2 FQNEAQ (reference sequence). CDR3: CASTPLRGNSPLHF. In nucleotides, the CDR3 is TGTGCCAGCACCCCCCTCCGGGGTAATTCACCCCTCCACTTT. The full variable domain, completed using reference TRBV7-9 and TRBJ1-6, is DTGVSQNPRHKITKRGQNVTFRCDPISEHNRLYWYRQTLGQGPEFLTYFQNEAQLEKSRLLSDRFSAERPKGSFSTLEIQRTEQGDSAMYLCASTPLRGNSPLHFGNGTRLTVT.

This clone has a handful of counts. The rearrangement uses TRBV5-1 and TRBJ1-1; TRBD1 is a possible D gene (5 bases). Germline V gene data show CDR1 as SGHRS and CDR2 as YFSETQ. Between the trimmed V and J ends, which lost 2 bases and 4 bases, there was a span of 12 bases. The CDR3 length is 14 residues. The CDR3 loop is CASSLRGKGTEAFF. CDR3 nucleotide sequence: TGCGCCAGCAGCTTAAGGGGCAAGGGCACTGAAGCTTTCTTT.

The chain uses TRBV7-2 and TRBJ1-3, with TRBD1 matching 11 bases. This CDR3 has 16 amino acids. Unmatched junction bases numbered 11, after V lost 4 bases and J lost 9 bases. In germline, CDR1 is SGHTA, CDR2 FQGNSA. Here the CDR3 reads CASSSQPGQGDPTIYF. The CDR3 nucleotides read TGTGCCAGCAGCTCTCAACCGGGACAGGGGGACCCCACCATATATTTT.

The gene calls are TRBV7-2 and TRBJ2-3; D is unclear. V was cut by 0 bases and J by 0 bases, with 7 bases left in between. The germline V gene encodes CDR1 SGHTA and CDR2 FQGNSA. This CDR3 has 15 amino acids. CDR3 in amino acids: CASSLAQSSTDTQYF. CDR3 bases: TGTGCCAGCAGCTTAGCACAGTCTAGCACAGATACGCAGTATTTT.

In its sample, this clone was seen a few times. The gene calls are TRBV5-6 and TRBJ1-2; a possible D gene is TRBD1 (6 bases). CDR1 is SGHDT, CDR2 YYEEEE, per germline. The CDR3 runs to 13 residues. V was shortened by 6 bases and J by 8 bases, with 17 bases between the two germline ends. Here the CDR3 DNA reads TGTGCCAGCACCCAGTTACAGGGTAGGGGCTACACCTTC. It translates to CASTQLQGRGYTF.